A selection of T cell receptor beta chains follows, all from one sample in a study of shared clonotypes between healthy human individuals. This table comes from immunoSEQ multiplex PCR, and its TCRdb copy is limited to in-frame clones, with some not included. The sample contains 550,000 to 800,000 clones, roughly 87% of which appear only once. Sequencing was done on a sample of memory CD8+ T cells from PBMCs. The receptors were gathered from a man in his late teens or twenties in good health. Some clones in this sample may be carry-over from other donors' samples. CDR3s include the opening cysteine and the closing phenylalanine or tryptophan. A D gene is named only where the DNA matches it firmly. Part of the rows lack a size; the others show once, few, many or a class for expanded clones.

V gene	J gene	D gene	clone size	CDR3 protein	CDR3 DNA
TRBV19	TRBJ1-1	NA	NA	CASSIRDLNTEAFF	TGTGCCAGTAGTATCCGGGACCTGAACACTGAAGCTTTCTTT
TRBV10-3	TRBJ2-2	NA	NA	CAISESVTLNTGELFF	TGTGCCATCAGTGAGTCGGTTACACTGAACACCGGGGAGCTGTTTTTT
TRBV28	TRBJ2-3	TRBD2	NA	CASSLGTSGRGTDTQYF	TGTGCCAGCAGTTTAGGGACTAGCGGGAGGGGGACAGATACGCAGTATTTT
TRBV15	TRBJ2-2	NA	few	CATSRSTGQGSSGELFF	TGTGCCACCAGCAGATCTACAGGGCAGGGTTCCTCCGGGGAGCTGTTTTTT
TRBV5-6	TRBJ2-2	NA	NA	CASSQGVVTGELFF	TGTGCCAGCAGCCAAGGGGTGGTCACCGGGGAGCTGTTTTTT
TRBV6-1	TRBJ2-7	NA	NA	CASSPSGRGHEQYF	TGTGCCAGCAGCCCCTCCGGCAGGGGCCACGAGCAGTACTTC
TRBV5-6	TRBJ2-1	NA	NA	CASSLGGRVYNEQFF	TGTGCCAGCAGCTTGGGGGGCAGGGTCTACAATGAGCAGTTCTTC
TRBV27	TRBJ2-7	TRBD2	once	CASHPAGAYYEQYF	TGTGCCAGCCACCCAGCGGGAGCGTACTACGAGCAGTACTTC
TRBV5-1	TRBJ2-6	TRBD1	NA	CASRDRAGANVLTF	TGCGCCAGCAGGGACAGGGCTGGGGCCAACGTCCTGACTTTC
TRBV2	TRBJ1-3	NA	NA	CASRSSGTAPSGSGNTIYF	TGTGCCAGCAGGTCGTCCGGGACCGCGCCCAGCGGCTCTGGAAACACCATATATTTT
TRBV6-5	TRBJ2-1	NA	NA	CASSYSWGGDEQFF	TGTGCCAGCAGTTACTCGTGGGGGGGCGATGAGCAGTTCTTC
TRBV7-9	TRBJ2-6	NA	once	CASSSRTALSSGANVLTF	TGTGCCAGCAGCTCCCGGACAGCCCTCTCCTCTGGGGCCAACGTCCTGACTTTC
TRBV19	TRBJ2-1	TRBD2	NA	CASSISSGAYNEQFF	TGTGCCAGTAGTATTAGTAGCGGGGCGTACAATGAGCAGTTCTTC
TRBV28	TRBJ1-5	NA	NA	CASTGHRNQPQHF	TGTGCCAGCACGGGACACAGGAATCAGCCCCAGCATTTT
TRBV5-6	TRBJ2-1	NA	NA	CASSPPFRNEQFF	TGTGCCAGCAGCCCCCCTTTCCGAAATGAGCAGTTCTTC
TRBV11-2	TRBJ1-1	TRBD1	NA	CASSNNRGDTEAFF	TGTGCCAGCAGCAACAACAGGGGGGACACTGAAGCTTTCTTT
TRBV30	TRBJ2-1	TRBD2	NA	CAWSETSGEQFF	TGTGCCTGGAGCGAAACTAGCGGCGAGCAGTTCTTC
TRBV4-3	TRBJ2-3	NA	few	CASSQSSTGTRADTQYF	TGCGCCAGCAGCCAGAGTTCTACAGGGACAAGGGCAGATACGCAGTATTTT
TRBV10-1	TRBJ1-1	NA	NA	CASSRGTALNTEAFF	TGCGCCAGCAGCCGAGGGACGGCTTTGAACACTGAAGCTTTCTTT
TRBV27	TRBJ2-7	NA	NA	CASSPRIGSYEQYF	TGTGCCAGCAGTCCTCGCATAGGATCCTACGAGCAGTACTTC
TRBV9	TRBJ1-2	NA	NA	CASSHGGTYGYTF	TGTGCCAGCAGCCACGGGGGTACCTATGGCTACACCTTC
TRBV15	TRBJ2-7	TRBD1	NA	CATSVGTGGPYEQYF	TGTGCCACCAGCGTGGGGACAGGGGGCCCCTACGAGCAGTACTTC
TRBV19	TRBJ1-5	NA	few	CASSMDSNQPQHF	TGTGCCAGTAGTATGGACAGCAATCAGCCCCAGCATTTT
TRBV7-2	TRBJ2-1	NA	NA	CAGPGQSDEQFF	TGTGCCGGCCCGGGCCAGTCGGATGAGCAGTTCTTC
TRBV4-3	TRBJ1-1	NA	few	CASSQGQGYTEAFF	TGCGCCAGCAGCCAAGGTCAGGGGTACACTGAAGCTTTCTTT
TRBV28	TRBJ2-7	NA	NA	CASSFGQGPYEQYF	TGTGCCAGCAGTTTCGGGCAGGGCCCCTACGAGCAGTACTTC
TRBV11-2	TRBJ1-2	NA	NA	CASSFGPREHGYTF	TGTGCCAGCAGCTTTGGTCCCCGGGAGCATGGCTACACCTTC
TRBV7-9	TRBJ2-7	NA	NA	CASSSRQGQRPYEQYF	TGTGCCAGCAGCTCCCGCCAGGGCCAGCGTCCCTACGAGCAGTACTTC
TRBV10-1	TRBJ2-2	NA	few	CATSRVLNTGELFF	TGCGCCACCTCCAGGGTCCTGAACACCGGGGAGCTGTTTTTT
TRBV6-6	TRBJ2-2	TRBD1	NA	CASSWGQDTGELFF	TGTGCCAGCAGTTGGGGACAGGACACCGGGGAGCTGTTTTTT
TRBV5-6	TRBJ2-7	NA	NA	CASSLGTNSYEQYF	TGTGCCAGCAGCTTGGGGACTAACTCCTACGAGCAGTACTTC
TRBV28	TRBJ2-2	TRBD1	NA	CASSGVRTGGPITNTGELFF	TGTGCCAGCAGTGGAGTCCGGACAGGGGGCCCAATTACGAACACCGGGGAGCTGTTTTTT
TRBV2	TRBJ2-5	TRBD1	NA	CASIKRLQGHETQYF	TGTGCCAGCATAAAAAGGCTACAGGGGCATGAGACCCAGTACTTC
TRBV6-1	TRBJ1-1	NA	NA	CASSDVIWTEAFF	TGTGCCAGCAGTGACGTCATCTGGACTGAAGCTTTCTTT
TRBV14	TRBJ2-1	NA	NA	CASSTFGEQFF	TGTGCCAGCAGCACCTTTGGTGAGCAGTTCTTC
TRBV11-2	TRBJ2-7	TRBD2	NA	CASSLAYGRAGYEQYF	TGTGCCAGCAGCTTAGCGTACGGGAGGGCCGGCTACGAGCAGTACTTC
TRBV7-8	TRBJ2-1	TRBD2	NA	CASSPSLAASSYNEQFF	TGTGCCAGCAGCCCCTCCCTAGCGGCGAGCTCCTACAATGAGCAGTTCTTC
TRBV6-1	TRBJ1-5	TRBD1	NA	CASSEAAGGQPQHF	TGTGCCAGCAGTGAAGCGGCAGGGGGTCAGCCCCAGCATTTT
TRBV27	TRBJ2-1	TRBD2	NA	CASSSGTSGRNEQFF	TGTGCCAGCAGTTCAGGGACTAGCGGGAGAAATGAGCAGTTCTTC
TRBV7-8	TRBJ2-3	NA	NA	CASSLYLRVGDTQYF	TGTGCCAGCAGCTTATACCTGAGGGTCGGGGATACGCAGTATTTT
TRBV6-5	TRBJ2-1	NA	NA	CASSLAVGFYNEQFF	TGTGCCAGCAGTTTAGCGGTGGGGTTTTACAATGAGCAGTTCTTC
TRBV19	TRBJ1-1	NA	NA	CASLKNTEAFF	TGTGCCAGCTTGAAGAACACTGAAGCTTTCTTT
TRBV7-2	TRBJ2-1	TRBD2	few	CASSFSGLAAYEQFF	TGTGCCAGCAGCTTTTCCGGACTAGCGGCATATGAGCAGTTCTTC
TRBV2	TRBJ2-5	TRBD2	NA	CASISPGGLAGEGTQYF	TGTGCCAGCATAAGCCCGGGCGGACTAGCGGGAGAGGGGACCCAGTACTTC
TRBV5-4	TRBJ2-1	TRBD2	NA	CASSLSTSGSSNEQFF	TGTGCCAGCAGCTTGAGTACTAGCGGGAGTTCCAATGAGCAGTTCTTC
TRBV28	TRBJ2-7	TRBD1	once	CASTRQGWHEQYF	TGTGCCAGCACCAGACAGGGGTGGCACGAGCAGTACTTC
TRBV30	TRBJ2-7	NA	NA	CAWSEDRSSYEQYF	TGTGCCTGGTCGGAGGACAGATCTTCCTACGAGCAGTACTTC
TRBV28	TRBJ2-1	TRBD1	NA	CASSQQGYLYHNEQFF	TGTGCCAGCAGCCAACAGGGGTACCTATACCACAATGAGCAGTTCTTC
TRBV11-2	TRBJ1-1	NA	NA	CASSLHNTEAFF	TGTGCCAGCAGCCTACATAACACTGAAGCTTTCTTT
TRBV27	TRBJ2-1	TRBD2	once	CASNPLGLAGANEQFF	TGTGCCAGCAACCCCCTGGGACTAGCGGGTGCGAATGAGCAGTTCTTC
TRBV11-2	TRBJ2-1	TRBD2	NA	CASSLFAGTNSYNEQFF	TGTGCCAGCAGCTTATTTGCTGGGACTAACTCCTACAATGAGCAGTTCTTC
TRBV4-1	TRBJ1-1	TRBD1	few	CASSHLRGDRNTEAFF	TGCGCCAGCAGCCACCTCAGAGGGGACAGAAACACTGAAGCTTTCTTT
TRBV14	TRBJ2-3	NA	NA	CASSQDPGSDTQYF	TGTGCCAGCAGCCAAGATCCAGGGTCAGATACGCAGTATTTT
TRBV11-2	TRBJ2-7	TRBD1	NA	CASSLDPPGQGDYEQYF	TGTGCCAGCAGCTTAGACCCACCGGGACAGGGCGACTACGAGCAGTACTTC
TRBV30	TRBJ1-4	NA	NA	CAWTKAGGRGEKLFF	TGTGCCTGGACAAAGGCTGGAGGGCGTGGAGAAAAACTGTTTTTT
TRBV11-3	TRBJ2-7	TRBD2	NA	CASSHGLADSYEQYF	TGTGCCAGCAGCCATGGACTAGCGGACTCCTACGAGCAGTACTTC
TRBV6-6	TRBJ1-4	NA	NA	CASSYLGRNLNEKLFF	TGTGCCAGCAGTTATTTGGGCAGGAACCTTAATGAAAAACTGTTTTTT
TRBV4-2	TRBJ2-3	NA	once	CASSQDYPTGRVKDTQYF	TGTGCCAGCAGCCAAGATTACCCGACGGGGCGCGTTAAAGATACGCAGTATTTT
TRBV6-6	TRBJ1-6	NA	NA	CASSYGGRSGSPLHF	TGTGCCAGCAGTTACGGGGGGCGCTCGGGTTCACCCCTCCACTTT